This T cell receptor beta chain was documented in a study of T cell changes during pregnancy in multiple sclerosis. Some clones are missing from TCRdb's copy, which holds only in-frame ones; the method was immunoSEQ multiplex PCR. The data contain 70,000 to 100,000 clones, over 85% of them singletons. The CDR3 has 14 amino acids. Germline V gene data show CDR1 as SEHNR and CDR2 as FQNEAQ (reference sequence). V is TRBV7-9 and J is TRBJ2-5; TRBD1 might be the D (6 bases). The J call is uncertain, as TRBJ2-7 better fits the DNA end. The receptor's source is a female donor in good health, enrolled as a control in a pregnancy study. The sequenced sample was peripheral blood, obtained in the third trimester of pregnancy. This CDR3 is CASSSRDKSYEQYF. CDR3 in DNA: TGTGCCAGCAGCTCCCGGGACAAATCCTACGAGCAGTACTTC.